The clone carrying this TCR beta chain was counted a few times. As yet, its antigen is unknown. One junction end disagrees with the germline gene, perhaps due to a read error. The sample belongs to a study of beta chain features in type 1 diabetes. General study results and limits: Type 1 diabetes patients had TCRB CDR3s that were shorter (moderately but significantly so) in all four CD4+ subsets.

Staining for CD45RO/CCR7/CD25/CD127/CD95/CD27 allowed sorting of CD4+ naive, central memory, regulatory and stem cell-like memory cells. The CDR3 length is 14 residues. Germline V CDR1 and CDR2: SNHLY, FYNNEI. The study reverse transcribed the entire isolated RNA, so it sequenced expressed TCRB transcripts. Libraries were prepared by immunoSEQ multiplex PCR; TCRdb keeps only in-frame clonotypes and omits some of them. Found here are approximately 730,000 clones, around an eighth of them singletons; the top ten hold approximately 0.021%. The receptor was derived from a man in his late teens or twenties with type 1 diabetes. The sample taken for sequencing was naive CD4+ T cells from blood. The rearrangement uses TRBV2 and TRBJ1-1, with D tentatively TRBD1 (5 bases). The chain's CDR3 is CASNEQSGRTEAFF. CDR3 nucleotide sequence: TGTGCCAGCAATGAACAGTCAGGGCGCACTGAAGCTTTCTTT.